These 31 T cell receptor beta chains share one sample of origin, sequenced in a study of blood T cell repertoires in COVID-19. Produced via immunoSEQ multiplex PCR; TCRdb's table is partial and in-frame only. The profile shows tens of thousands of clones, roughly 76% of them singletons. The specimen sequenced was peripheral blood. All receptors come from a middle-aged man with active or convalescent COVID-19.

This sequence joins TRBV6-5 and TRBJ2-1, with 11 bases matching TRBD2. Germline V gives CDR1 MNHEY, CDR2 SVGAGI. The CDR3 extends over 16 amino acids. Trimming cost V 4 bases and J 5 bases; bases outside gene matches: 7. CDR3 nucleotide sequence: TGTGCCAGCAGTTCCCGGGTTAGCGGGAGGGACAATGAGCAGTTCTTC. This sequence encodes CASSSRVSGRDNEQFF.

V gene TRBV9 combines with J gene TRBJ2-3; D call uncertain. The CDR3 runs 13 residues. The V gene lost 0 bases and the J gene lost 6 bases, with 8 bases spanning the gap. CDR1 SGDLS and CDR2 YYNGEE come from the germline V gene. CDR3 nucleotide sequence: TGTGCCAGCAGCGTAGCCCCCGGGGATACGCAGTATTTT. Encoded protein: CASSVAPGDTQYF. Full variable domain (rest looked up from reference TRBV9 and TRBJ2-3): DSGVTQTPKHLITATGQRVTLRCSPRSGDLSVYWYQQSLDQGLQFLIQYYNGEERAKGNILERFSAQQFPDLHSELNLSSLELGDSALYFCASSVAPGDTQYFGPGTRLTVL.

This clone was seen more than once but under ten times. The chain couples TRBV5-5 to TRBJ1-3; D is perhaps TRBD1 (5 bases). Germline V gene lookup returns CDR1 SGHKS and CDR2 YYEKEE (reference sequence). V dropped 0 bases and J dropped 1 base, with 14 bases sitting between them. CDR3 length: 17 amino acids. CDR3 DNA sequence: TGTGCCAGCAGCTTGGCCATTCAGGGATATTCTGGAAACACCATATATTTT. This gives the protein CASSLAIQGYSGNTIYF. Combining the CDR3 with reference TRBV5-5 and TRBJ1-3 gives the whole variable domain DAGVTQSPTHLIKTRGQQVTLRCSPISGHKSVSWYQQVLGQGPQFIFQYYEKEERGRGNFPDRFSARQFPNYSSELNVNALLLGDSALYLCASSLAIQGYSGNTIYFGEGSWLTVV.

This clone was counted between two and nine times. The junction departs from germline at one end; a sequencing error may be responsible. The CDR3 region is CASTERAIGIQYF. CDR3 DNA sequence: TGTGCCAGCACTGAAAGAGCCATCGGCATTCAGTACTTC. This chain joins TRBV6-1 and TRBJ2-4; D is ambiguous. The germline CDR1 and CDR2 sequences are MNHNS and SASEGT. This CDR3 is built from 13 residues.

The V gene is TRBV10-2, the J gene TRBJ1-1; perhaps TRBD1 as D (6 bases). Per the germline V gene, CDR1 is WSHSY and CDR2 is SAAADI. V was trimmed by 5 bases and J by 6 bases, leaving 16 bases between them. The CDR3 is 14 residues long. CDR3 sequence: CASSLGGGASEAFF. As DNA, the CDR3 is TGCGCCAGCAGTCTAGGGGGAGGGGCGTCTGAAGCTTTCTTT.

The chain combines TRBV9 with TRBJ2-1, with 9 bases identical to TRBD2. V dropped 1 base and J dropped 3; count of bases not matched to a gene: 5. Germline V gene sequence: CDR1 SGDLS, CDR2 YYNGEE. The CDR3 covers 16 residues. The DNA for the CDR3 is TGTGCCAGCAGCGTATCTAGCGGGGTTAACTACAATGAGCAGTTCTTC. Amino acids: CASSVSSGVNYNEQFF.

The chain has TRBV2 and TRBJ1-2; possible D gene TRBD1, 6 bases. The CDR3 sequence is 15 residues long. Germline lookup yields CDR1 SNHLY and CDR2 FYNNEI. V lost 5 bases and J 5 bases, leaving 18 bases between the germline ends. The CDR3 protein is CASSSWAGESYGYTF. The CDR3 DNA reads TGTGCCAGCAGTTCTTGGGCAGGGGAGAGTTATGGCTACACCTTC.

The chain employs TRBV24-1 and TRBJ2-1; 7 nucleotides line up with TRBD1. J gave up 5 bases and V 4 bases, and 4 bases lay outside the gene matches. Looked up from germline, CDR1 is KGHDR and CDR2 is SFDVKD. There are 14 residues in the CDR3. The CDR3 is CATSDRQGNNEQFF. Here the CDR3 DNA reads TGTGCCACCAGTGACCGACAGGGAAACAATGAGCAGTTCTTC.

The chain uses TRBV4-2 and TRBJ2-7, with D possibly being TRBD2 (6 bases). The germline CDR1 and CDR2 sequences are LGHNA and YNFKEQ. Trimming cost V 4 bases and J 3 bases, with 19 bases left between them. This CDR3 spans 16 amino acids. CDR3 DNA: TGTGCCAGCAGCCCCCGTGGAGGGCCTAAAGACTACGAGCAGTACTTC. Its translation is CASSPRGGPKDYEQYF.

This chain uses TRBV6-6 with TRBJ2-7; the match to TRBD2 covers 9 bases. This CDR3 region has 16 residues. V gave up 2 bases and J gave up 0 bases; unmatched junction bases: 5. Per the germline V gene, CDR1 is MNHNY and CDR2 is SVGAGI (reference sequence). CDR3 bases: TGTGCCAGCAGTTACAGGGCTAGCGGGACCTCCTACGAGCAGTACTTC. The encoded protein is CASSYRASGTSYEQYF.

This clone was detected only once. The CDR3 coding sequence is TGTGCCAGCAGCCAGACCCTTCCCGGCGGCTCTGGAAACACCATATATTTT. Amino acids: CASSQTLPGGSGNTIYF. The chain uses TRBV4-2 and TRBJ1-3; no clear D gene. Trimming removed 3 bases from V and 0 bases from J, with 15 bases in between. CDR1 LGHNA and CDR2 YNFKEQ come from the germline V gene. The CDR3 runs to 17 residues.

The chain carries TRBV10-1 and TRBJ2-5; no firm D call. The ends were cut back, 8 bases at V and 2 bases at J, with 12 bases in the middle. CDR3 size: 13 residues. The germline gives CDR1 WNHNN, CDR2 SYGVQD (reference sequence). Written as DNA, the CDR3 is TGCGCCAGCTCTTTCCCCGGGCAAGAGACCCAGTACTTC. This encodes CASSFPGQETQYF.

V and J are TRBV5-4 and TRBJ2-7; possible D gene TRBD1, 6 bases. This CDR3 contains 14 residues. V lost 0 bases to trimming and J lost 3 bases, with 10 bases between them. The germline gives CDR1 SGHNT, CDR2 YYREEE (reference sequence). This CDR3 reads CASSLVNRVYEQYF. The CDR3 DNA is TGTGCCAGCAGCTTGGTAAACAGGGTCTACGAGCAGTACTTC.

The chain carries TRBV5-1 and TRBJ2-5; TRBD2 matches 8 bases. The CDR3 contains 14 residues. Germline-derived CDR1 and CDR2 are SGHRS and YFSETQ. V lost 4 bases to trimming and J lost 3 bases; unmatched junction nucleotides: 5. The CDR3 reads CASSAAGVEETQYF. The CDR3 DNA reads TGCGCCAGCAGCGCAGCGGGGGTGGAAGAGACCCAGTACTTC.

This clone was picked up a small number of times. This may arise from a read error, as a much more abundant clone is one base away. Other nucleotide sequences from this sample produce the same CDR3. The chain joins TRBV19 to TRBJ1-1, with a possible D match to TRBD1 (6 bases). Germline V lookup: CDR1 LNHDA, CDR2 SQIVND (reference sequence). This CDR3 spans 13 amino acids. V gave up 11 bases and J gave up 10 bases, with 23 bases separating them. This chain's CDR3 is CARHGGAGVGAFF. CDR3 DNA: TGTGCCCGCCATGGGGGGGCGGGGGTGGGAGCTTTCTTT.

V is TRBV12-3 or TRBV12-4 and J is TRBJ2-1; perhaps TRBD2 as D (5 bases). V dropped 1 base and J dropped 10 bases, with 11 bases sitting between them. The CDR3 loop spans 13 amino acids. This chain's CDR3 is CASSLGVASEQFF. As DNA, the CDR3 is TGTGCCAGCAGTTTAGGGGTAGCGAGCGAGCAGTTCTTC.

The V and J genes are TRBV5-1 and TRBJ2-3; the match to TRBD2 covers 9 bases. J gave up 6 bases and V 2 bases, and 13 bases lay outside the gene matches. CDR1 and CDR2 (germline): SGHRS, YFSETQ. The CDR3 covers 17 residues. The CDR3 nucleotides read TGCGCCAGCAGCTTTGGGCCTCGCGGGGGGGCCGGGGATACGCAGTATTTT. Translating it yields CASSFGPRGGAGDTQYF.

The CDR3 sequence is CASTERVAGINEQFF. The DNA of the CDR3 is TGTGCCAGTACCGAACGGGTAGCGGGAATCAATGAGCAGTTCTTC. The chain uses TRBV19 and TRBJ2-1; 8 bases agree with TRBD2. V shed 7 bases, J shed 6 bases, and the junction held 11 bases outside the gene matches. This CDR3 comprises 15 residues. Germline values: CDR1 LNHDA, CDR2 SQIVND (reference sequence).

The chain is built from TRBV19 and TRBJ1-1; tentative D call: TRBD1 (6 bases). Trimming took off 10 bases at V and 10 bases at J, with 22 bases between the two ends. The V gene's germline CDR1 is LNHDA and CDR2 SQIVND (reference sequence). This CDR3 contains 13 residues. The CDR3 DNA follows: TGTGCCACCCAAGTGGGGGAGGGGGGGGGAGCTTTCTTT. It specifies CATQVGEGGGAFF.

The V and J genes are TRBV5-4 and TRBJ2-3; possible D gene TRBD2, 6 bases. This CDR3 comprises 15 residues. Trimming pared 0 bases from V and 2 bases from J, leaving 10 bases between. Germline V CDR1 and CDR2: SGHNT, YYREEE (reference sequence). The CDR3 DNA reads TGTGCCAGCAGCTTGGAGGCGGGGCACACAGATACGCAGTATTTT. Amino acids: CASSLEAGHTDTQYF.

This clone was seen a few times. CDR3 protein: CASSLQGQVGYEQYF. The CDR3 DNA sequence: TGCGCCAGCAGCTTGCAGGGACAGGTTGGCTACGAGCAGTACTTC. The rearrangement joins TRBV5-1 to TRBJ2-7; 8 bases line up with TRBD1. CDR1 and CDR2 from the germline V gene are SGHRS and YFSETQ. With 1 base clipped from V and 3 bases from J, the junction kept 6 bases outside the gene matches. The CDR3 length is 15 residues.

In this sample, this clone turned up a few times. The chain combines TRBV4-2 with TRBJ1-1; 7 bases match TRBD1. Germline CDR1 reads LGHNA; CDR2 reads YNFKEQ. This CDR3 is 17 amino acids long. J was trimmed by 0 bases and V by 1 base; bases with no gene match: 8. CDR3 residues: CASSQGYAGGMNTEAFF. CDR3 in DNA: TGTGCCAGCAGCCAAGGGTATGCAGGGGGAATGAACACTGAAGCTTTCTTT.

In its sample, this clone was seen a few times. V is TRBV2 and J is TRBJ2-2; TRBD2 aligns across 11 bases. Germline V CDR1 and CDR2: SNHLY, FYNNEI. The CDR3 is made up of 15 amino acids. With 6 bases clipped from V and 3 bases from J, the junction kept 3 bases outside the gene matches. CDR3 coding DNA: TGTGCCAGCAGCACTAGCGGGGGATACACCGGGGAGCTGTTTTTT. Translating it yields CASSTSGGYTGELFF.

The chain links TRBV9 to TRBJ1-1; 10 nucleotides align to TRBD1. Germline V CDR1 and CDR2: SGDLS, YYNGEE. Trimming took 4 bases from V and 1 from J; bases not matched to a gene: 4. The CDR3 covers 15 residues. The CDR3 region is CASSRTGGENTEAFF. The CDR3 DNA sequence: TGTGCCAGCAGCCGGACAGGGGGTGAGAACACTGAAGCTTTCTTT. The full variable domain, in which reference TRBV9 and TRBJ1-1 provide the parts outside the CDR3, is DSGVTQTPKHLITATGQRVTLRCSPRSGDLSVYWYQQSLDQGLQFLIQYYNGEERAKGNILERFSAQQFPDLHSELNLSSLELGDSALYFCASSRTGGENTEAFFGQGTRLTVV.

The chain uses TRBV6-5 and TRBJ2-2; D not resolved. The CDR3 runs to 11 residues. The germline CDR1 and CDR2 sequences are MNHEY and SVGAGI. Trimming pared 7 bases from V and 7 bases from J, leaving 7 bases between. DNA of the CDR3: TGTGCCAGCACCTACCACGGGGAGCTGTTTTTT. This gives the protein CASTYHGELFF.

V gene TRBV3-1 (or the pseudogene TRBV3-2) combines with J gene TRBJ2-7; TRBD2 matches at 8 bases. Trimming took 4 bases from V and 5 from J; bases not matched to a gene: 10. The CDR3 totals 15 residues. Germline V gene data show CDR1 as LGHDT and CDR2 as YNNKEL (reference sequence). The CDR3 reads CASSPSGGILHEQYF. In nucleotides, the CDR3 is TGTGCCAGCAGCCCGTCGGGAGGGATATTACACGAGCAGTACTTC.

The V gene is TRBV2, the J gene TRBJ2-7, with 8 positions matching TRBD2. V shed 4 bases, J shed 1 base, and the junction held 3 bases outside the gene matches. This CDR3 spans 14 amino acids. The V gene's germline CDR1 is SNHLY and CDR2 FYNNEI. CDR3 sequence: CASSGTSGSYEQYF. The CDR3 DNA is TGTGCCAGCAGTGGTACTAGCGGATCCTACGAGCAGTACTTC.

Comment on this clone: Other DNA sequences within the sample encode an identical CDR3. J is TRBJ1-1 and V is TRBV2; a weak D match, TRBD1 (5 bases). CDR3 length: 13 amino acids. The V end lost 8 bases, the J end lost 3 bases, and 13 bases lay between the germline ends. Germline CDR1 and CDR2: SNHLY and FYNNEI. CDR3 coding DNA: TGTGCCAGCTCTAGTCGGGGGGACACTGAAGCTTTCTTT. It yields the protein CASSSRGDTEAFF.

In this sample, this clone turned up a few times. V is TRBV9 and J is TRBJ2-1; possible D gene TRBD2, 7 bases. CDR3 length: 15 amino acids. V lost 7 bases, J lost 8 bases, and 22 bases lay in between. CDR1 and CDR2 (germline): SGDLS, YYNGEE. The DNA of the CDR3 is TGTGCCAGCGAACCCGGACTGGGGGGGCTGGATGAGCAGTTCTTC. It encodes CASEPGLGGLDEQFF.

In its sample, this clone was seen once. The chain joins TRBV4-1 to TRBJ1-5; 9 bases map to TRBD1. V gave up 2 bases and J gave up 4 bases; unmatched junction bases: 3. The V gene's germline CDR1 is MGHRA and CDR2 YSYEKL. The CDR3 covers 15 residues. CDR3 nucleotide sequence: TGCGCCAGCAGCCAATCCGGGACAGGGAATCAGCCCCAGCATTTT. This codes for CASSQSGTGNQPQHF.

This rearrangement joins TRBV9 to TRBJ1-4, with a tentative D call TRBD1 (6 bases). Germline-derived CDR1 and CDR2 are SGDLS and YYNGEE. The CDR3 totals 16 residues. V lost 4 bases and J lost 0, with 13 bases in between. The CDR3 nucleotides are TGTGCCAGCAGCAAAACAGGGTGGGCAACTAATGAAAAACTGTTTTTT. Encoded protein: CASSKTGWATNEKLFF.